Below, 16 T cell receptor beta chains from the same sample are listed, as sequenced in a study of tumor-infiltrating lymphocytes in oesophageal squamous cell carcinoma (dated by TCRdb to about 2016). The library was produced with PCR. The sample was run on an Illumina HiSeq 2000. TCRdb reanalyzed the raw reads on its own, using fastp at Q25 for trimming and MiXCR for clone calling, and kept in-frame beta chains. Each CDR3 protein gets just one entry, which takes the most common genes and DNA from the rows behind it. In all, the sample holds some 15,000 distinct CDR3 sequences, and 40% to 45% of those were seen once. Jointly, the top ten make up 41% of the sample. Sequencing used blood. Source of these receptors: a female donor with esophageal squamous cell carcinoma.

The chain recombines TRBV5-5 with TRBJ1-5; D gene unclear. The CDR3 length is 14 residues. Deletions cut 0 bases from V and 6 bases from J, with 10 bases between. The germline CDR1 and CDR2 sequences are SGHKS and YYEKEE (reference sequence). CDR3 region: CASSLAGVTQPQHF. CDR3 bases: TGTGCCAGCAGCTTGGCCGGGGTTACTCAGCCCCAGCATTTT. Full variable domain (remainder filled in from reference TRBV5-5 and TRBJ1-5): DAGVTQSPTHLIKTRGQQVTLRCSPISGHKSVSWYQQVLGQGPQFIFQYYEKEERGRGNFPDRFSARQFPNYSSELNVNALLLGDSALYLCASSLAGVTQPQHFGDGTRLSIL.

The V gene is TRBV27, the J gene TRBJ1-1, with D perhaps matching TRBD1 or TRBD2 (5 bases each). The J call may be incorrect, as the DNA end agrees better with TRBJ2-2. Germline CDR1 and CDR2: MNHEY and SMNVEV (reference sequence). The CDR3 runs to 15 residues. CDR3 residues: CASSYEGTNTGELFF. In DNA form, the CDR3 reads TGTGCCAGCAGTTATGAGGGGACGAACACCGGGGAGCTGTTTTTT.

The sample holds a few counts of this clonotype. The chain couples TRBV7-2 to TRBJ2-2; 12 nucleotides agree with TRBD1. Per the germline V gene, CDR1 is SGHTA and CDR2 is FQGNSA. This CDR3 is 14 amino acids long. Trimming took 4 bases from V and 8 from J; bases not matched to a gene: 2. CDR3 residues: CASSWGQGAGELFF. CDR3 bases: TGTGCCAGCAGCTGGGGACAGGGGGCGGGGGAGCTGTTTTTT. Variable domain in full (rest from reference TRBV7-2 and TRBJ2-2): GAGVSQSPSNKVTEKGKDVELRCDPISGHTALYWYRQSLGQGLEFLIYFQGNSAPDKSGLPSDRFSAERTGGSVSTLTIQRTQQEDSAVYLCASSWGQGAGELFFGEGSRLTVL.

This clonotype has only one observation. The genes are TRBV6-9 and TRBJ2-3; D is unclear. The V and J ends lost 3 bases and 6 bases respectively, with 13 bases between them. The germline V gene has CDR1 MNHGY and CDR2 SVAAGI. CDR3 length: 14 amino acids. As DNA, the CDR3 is TGTGCCAGCAGTTACTTGACCTTGGGGGATACGCAGTATTTT. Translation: CASSYLTLGDTQYF.

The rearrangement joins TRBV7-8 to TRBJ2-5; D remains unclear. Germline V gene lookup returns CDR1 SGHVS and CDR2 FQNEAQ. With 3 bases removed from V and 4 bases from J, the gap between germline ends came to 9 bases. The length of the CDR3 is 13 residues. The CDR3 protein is CASSFSGGETQYF. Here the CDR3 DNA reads TGTGCCAGCAGCTTTTCGGGCGGAGAGACCCAGTACTTC.

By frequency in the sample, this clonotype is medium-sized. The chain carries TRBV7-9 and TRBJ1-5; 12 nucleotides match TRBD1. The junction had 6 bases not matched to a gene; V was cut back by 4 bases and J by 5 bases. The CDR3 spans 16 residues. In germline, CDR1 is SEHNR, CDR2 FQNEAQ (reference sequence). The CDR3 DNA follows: TGTGCCAGCAGCTCTTCGGGACAGGGGGCTCATCAGCCCCAGCATTTT. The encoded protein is CASSSSGQGAHQPQHF. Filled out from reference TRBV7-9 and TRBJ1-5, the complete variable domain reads DTGVSQNPRHKITKRGQNVTFRCDPISEHNRLYWYRQTLGQGPEFLTYFQNEAQLEKSRLLSDRFSAERPKGSFSTLEIQRTEQGDSAMYLCASSSSGQGAHQPQHFGDGTRLSIL.

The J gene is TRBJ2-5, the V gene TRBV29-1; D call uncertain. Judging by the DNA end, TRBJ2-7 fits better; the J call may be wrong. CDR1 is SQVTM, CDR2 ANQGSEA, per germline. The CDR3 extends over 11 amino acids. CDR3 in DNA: TGCAGCGCGCAAACTACATACGAGCAGTACTTC. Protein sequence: CSAQTTYEQYF.

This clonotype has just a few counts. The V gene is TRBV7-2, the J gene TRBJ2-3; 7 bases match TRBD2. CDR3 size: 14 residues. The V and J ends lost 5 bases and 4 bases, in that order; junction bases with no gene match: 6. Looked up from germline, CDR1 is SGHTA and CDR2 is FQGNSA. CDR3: CASSPGLGPDTQYF. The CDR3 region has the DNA TGTGCCAGCAGCCCAGGACTAGGCCCAGATACGCAGTATTTT.

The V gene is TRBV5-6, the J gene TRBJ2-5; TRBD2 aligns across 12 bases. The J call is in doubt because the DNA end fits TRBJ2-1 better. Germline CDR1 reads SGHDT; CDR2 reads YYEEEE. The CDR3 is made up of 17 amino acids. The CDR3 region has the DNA TGTGCCAGCAGCTTGTCACGGCTAGCGGGAGGGTCGATTGAGCAGTTCTTC. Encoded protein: CASSLSRLAGGSIEQFF.

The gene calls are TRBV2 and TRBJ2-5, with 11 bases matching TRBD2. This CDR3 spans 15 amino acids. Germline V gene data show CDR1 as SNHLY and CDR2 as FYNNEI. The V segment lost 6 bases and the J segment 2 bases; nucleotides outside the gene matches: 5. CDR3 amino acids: CASRETSGAQETQYF. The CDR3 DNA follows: TGTGCCAGCAGGGAGACTAGCGGGGCGCAAGAGACCCAGTACTTC.

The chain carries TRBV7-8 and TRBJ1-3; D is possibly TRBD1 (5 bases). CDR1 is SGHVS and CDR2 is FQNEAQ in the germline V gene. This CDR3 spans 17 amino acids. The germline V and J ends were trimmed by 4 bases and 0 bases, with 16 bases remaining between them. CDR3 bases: TGTGCCAGCAGCTCCCGTCCCACACAGGACTCTGGAAACACCATATATTTT. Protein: CASSSRPTQDSGNTIYF.

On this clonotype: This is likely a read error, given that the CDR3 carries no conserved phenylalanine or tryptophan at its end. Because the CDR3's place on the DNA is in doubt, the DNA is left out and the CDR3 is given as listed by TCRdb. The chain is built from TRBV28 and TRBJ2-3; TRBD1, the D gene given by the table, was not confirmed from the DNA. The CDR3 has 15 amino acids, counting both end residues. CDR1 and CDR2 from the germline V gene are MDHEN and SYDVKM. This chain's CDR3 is CASRKLGGGGNEQFS.

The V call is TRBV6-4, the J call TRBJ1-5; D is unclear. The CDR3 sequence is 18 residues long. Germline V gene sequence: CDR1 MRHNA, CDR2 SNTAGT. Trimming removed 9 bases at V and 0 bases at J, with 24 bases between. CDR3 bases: TGTGCCAGGAAGCGCAGGTCACAGCATGGGTATAGCAATCAGCCCCAGCATTTT. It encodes CARKRRSQHGYSNQPQHF.

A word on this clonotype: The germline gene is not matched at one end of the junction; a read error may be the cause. The CDR3 spells CASTRQGNEQHF. The CDR3 DNA reads TGTGCCAGCACCAGACAGGGCAACGAGCAGCACTTT. This chain links TRBV6-2 or TRBV6-3 with TRBJ2-7; 7 bases match TRBD1. In germline, CDR1 is MNHEY, CDR2 SVGEGT. The CDR3 sequence is 12 residues long.

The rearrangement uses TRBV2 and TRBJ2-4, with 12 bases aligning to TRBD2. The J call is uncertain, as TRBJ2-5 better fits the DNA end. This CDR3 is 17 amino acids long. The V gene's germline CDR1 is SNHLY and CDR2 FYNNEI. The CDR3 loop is CASSESGRTSGKETQYF. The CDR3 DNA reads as TGTGCCAGCAGTGAATCTGGCCGGACTAGCGGGAAGGAGACCCAGTACTTC.

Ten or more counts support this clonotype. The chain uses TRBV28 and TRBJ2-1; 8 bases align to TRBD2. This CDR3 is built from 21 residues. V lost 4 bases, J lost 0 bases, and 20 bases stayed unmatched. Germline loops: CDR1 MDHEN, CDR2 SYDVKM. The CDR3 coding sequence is TGTGCCAGCAGTTCCATCGGGGTGGTCGGGGGGGCCCAGGGCTCCTACAATGAGCAGTTCTTC. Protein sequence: CASSSIGVVGGAQGSYNEQFF.